What follows are 21 T cell receptor beta chains derived from one specimen sequenced in a study of shared clonotypes between healthy human individuals. Libraries were prepared by immunoSEQ multiplex PCR; TCRdb keeps only in-frame clonotypes and omits some of them. The sample includes about 680,000 clones, about 90% of them seen just once. CD45RO-negative, CCR7-positively selected cells formed the naive CD8 fraction, excluding terminally differentiated effector memory CD45RA+ cells. Source material: naive CD8+ T cells sorted from blood. The source of these receptors is a man between 25 and 39 years old in good health.

DNA of the CDR3: TGTGCCAGCAGCTTACCTGGACAGGCGGACGAGCAGTACTTC. Translating it yields CASSLPGQADEQYF. The rearrangement uses TRBV11-2 and TRBJ2-7; 7 nucleotides agree with TRBD1. Per the germline V gene, CDR1 is SGHAT and CDR2 is FQNNGV. The ends lost 2 bases at V and 5 bases at J; junction bases unmatched: 6. The length of the CDR3 is 14 residues.

The chain couples TRBV19 to TRBJ2-3; D remains unclear. Germline V gene lookup returns CDR1 LNHDA and CDR2 SQIVND (reference sequence). The V end lost 3 bases, the J end lost 0 bases, and 10 bases lay between the germline ends. CDR3 length: 15 residues. The CDR3 DNA is TGTGCCAGTAGTATCACAGCTTCTAGCACAGATACGCAGTATTTT. Residues: CASSITASSTDTQYF.

The chain links TRBV10-2 to TRBJ2-1, with 8 bases lining up with TRBD2. CDR1 and CDR2 (germline): WSHSY, SAAADI. The CDR3 totals 14 residues. V shed 6 bases, J shed 8 bases, and the junction held 9 bases outside the gene matches. The CDR3 DNA sequence: TGCGCCAGCAGGCTCACCGGGACTAGTTATGAGCAGTTCTTC. Residues: CASRLTGTSYEQFF.

The chain employs TRBV15 and TRBJ2-2; TRBD1 agrees at 10 bases. CDR3 length: 14 residues. V lost 4 bases, J lost 6 bases, and 2 bases stayed unmatched. Germline-derived CDR1 and CDR2 are LNHNV and YYDKDF (reference sequence). The CDR3 nucleotides read TGTGCCACCAGCACCGGACAGGGGGCCGGGGAGCTGTTTTTT. This translates into CATSTGQGAGELFF.

The chain combines TRBV10-2 with TRBJ1-1; D uncertain. Trimming took 2 bases from V and 4 from J, leaving 5 bases between them. Germline assignment: CDR1 WSHSY and CDR2 SAAADI. CDR3 length equals 12 residues. CDR3 sequence: CASSEVITEAFF. CDR3 DNA: TGCGCCAGCAGTGAGGTGATCACTGAAGCTTTCTTT.

The chain carries TRBV27 and TRBJ1-2; D unresolved. V was cut by 6 bases and J by 1 base, with 9 bases left in between. The length of the CDR3 is 13 residues. Germline CDR1 and CDR2: MNHEY and SMNVEV (reference sequence). The CDR3 loop reads CASSPGSNYGYTF. The CDR3 region has the DNA TGTGCCAGCAGCCCTGGGAGTAACTATGGCTACACCTTC.

The chain uses TRBV28 and TRBJ1-4; no reliable D call. The CDR3 is 15 residues long. V was pared by 3 bases and J by 8 bases, with 16 bases between. Germline CDR1 reads MDHEN; CDR2 reads SYDVKM. Written as DNA, the CDR3 is TGTGCCAGCAGTTTTAGTGAGGGAGTAAGGGAAAAACTGTTTTTT. Protein product: CASSFSEGVREKLFF.

This chain connects TRBV4-1 to TRBJ2-2; no reliable D call. The germline CDR1 and CDR2 sequences are MGHRA and YSYEKL. CDR3 size: 14 residues. Trimming took off 3 bases at V and 0 bases at J, with 5 bases between the two ends. CDR3 in amino acids: CASSHGTNTGELFF. In nucleotides, the CDR3 is TGCGCCAGCAGCCACGGCACGAACACCGGGGAGCTGTTTTTT.

This clone has only one observation. J is TRBJ2-7 and V is TRBV6-1; 7 nucleotides match TRBD2. The CDR3 covers 16 residues. Trimming at V came to 2 bases and at J to 7 bases, leaving 14 bases not matched to a gene. Germline assignment: CDR1 MNHNS and CDR2 SASEGT. CDR3 loop: CASSENSGLQSWEQYF. CDR3 nucleotide sequence: TGTGCCAGCAGTGAAAATAGCGGGCTCCAATCGTGGGAGCAGTACTTC.

The chain carries TRBV30 and TRBJ2-5, with D perhaps TRBD1 (5 bases). The CDR3 runs to 12 residues. V shed 1 base and J shed 8 bases, with 11 bases lying between them. Germline V lookup: CDR1 GTSNPN, CDR2 SVGIG (reference sequence). CDR3 DNA: TGTGCCTGGAGTGACACAGGCGTCACCCAGTACTTC. Translation: CAWSDTGVTQYF.

The table lists this clone with a count of one. The sample holds other DNA sequences that translate to the same CDR3. The chain links TRBV7-9 to TRBJ2-1; unclear D gene. Per the germline V gene, CDR1 is SEHNR and CDR2 is FQNEAQ (reference sequence). With 2 bases removed from V and 5 bases from J, the gap between germline ends came to 4 bases. The CDR3 is made up of 12 amino acids. CDR3: CASSLQDNEQFF. CDR3 bases: TGTGCCAGCAGCTTACAAGACAATGAGCAGTTCTTC.

The chain recombines TRBV20-1 with TRBJ2-7; no firm D call. Germline assignment: CDR1 DFQATT and CDR2 SNEGSKA (reference sequence). The CDR3 totals 11 residues. The ends were cut back, 7 bases at V and 4 bases at J, with 11 bases in the middle. The CDR3 sequence is CSDRRDYEQYF. Here the CDR3 DNA reads TGCAGTGACCGTCGTGATTACGAGCAGTACTTC.

The chain uses TRBV5-6 and TRBJ2-5, with 7 bases that match TRBD2. Trimming cost V 4 bases and J 0 bases; bases outside gene matches: 3. CDR1 and CDR2 (germline): SGHDT, YYEEEE. There are 14 residues in the CDR3. The CDR3 DNA reads as TGTGCCAGCAGCATAGGGACTAACCAAGAGACCCAGTACTTC. Its protein is CASSIGTNQETQYF.

The chain couples TRBV15 to TRBJ1-5, with TRBD1 identical over 7 bases. This CDR3 has 16 amino acids. From germline, CDR1 is LNHNV and CDR2 YYDKDF (reference sequence). After removal of 3 bases from V and 4 bases from J, the junction contained 9 bases not matched to a gene. The DNA of the CDR3 is TGTGCCACCAGCAGCGAACCGGGACAGATAAATCAGCCCCAGCATTTT. The encoded protein is CATSSEPGQINQPQHF.

This clone was seen repeatedly, ten times or more. The same CDR3 can be traced to other DNA sequences in this sample. The CDR3 region has the DNA TGTGCCAGCAGTTCGGAGACCTACGAGCAGTACTTC. It translates to CASSSETYEQYF. The rearrangement joins TRBV28 to TRBJ2-7; D is unresolved. CDR3 length: 12 amino acids. The germline CDR1 and CDR2 sequences are MDHEN and SYDVKM. Trimming shortened V by 4 bases and J by 2 bases, and 6 bases separated the two germline ends.

The V gene is TRBV27, the J gene TRBJ2-7, with 9 bases identical to TRBD2. V was pared by 1 base and J by 4 bases, with 5 bases of the junction left unmatched. This CDR3 is built from 15 residues. CDR1 is MNHEY, CDR2 SMNVEV, per germline (reference sequence). The DNA of the CDR3 is TGTGCCAGCAGTTTATTTAGCGGGAGCGGGTACGAGCAGTACTTC. It specifies CASSLFSGSGYEQYF.

V and J are TRBV7-8 and TRBJ1-2; D may be TRBD1 (5 bases). The V gene's germline CDR1 is SGHVS and CDR2 FQNEAQ. CDR3 size: 15 residues. The V end was cut by 1 base, the J end by 5 bases, with 14 bases between. The CDR3 DNA sequence: TGTGCCAGCAGCTTAGTCGGGTCAGAGGGGTATGGCTACACCTTC. It encodes CASSLVGSEGYGYTF.

The chain uses TRBV28 and TRBJ1-4; 8 bases align to TRBD1. This CDR3 is built from 15 residues. J lost 8 bases, V lost 4 bases, and 9 bases had no gene match. Germline CDR1 is MDHEN and CDR2 is SYDVKM. The CDR3 loop is CASSSIDRGDEKLFF. CDR3 coding DNA: TGTGCCAGCAGTTCCATCGACAGGGGAGACGAAAAACTGTTTTTT.

This clone was detected only once. The V and J genes are TRBV13 and TRBJ2-1, with D unclear. Germline CDR1 and CDR2: PRHDT and FYEKMQ (reference sequence). CDR3 length: 15 residues. Trimming shortened V by 5 bases and J by 3 bases, and 14 bases separated the two germline ends. Written as DNA, the CDR3 is TGTGCCAGCAGCCAACTTGGAAATAGCTACAATGAGCAGTTCTTC. Translated, it gives CASSQLGNSYNEQFF.

For this clone: The sample has other DNA sequences that encode this CDR3 too. This sequence joins TRBV6-1 and TRBJ2-7; no clear D. Germline V gene sequence: CDR1 MNHNS, CDR2 SASEGT. V was trimmed by 4 bases and J by 2 bases, leaving 3 bases between them. This CDR3 is built from 11 residues. CDR3 DNA sequence: TGTGCCAGCAGTGGGCCCTACGAGCAGTACTTC. This translates into CASSGPYEQYF.

The chain carries TRBV19 and TRBJ2-2; D may correspond to TRBD1 or TRBD2 (5 bases each). The V end lost 4 bases, the J end lost 0 bases, and 15 bases lay between the germline ends. Germline V gives CDR1 LNHDA, CDR2 SQIVND (reference sequence). The CDR3 covers 17 residues. CDR3 nucleotide sequence: TGTGCCAGTAGTACCAGGGACGGACGAACGAACACCGGGGAGCTGTTTTTT. Its translation is CASSTRDGRTNTGELFF.